Presented here are 9 T cell receptor beta chains from one specimen sequenced in a study of blood T cell repertoires in COVID-19. The data were produced by immunoSEQ multiplex PCR, yet TCRdb's version contains in-frame clones alone and is incomplete. The data contain approximately 230,000 clones, more than 75% of them singletons. Input material: PBMCs or T cells enriched from blood (not recorded which). These receptor sequences come from a man between 18 and 29 years old who had recovered from COVID-19.

The J gene is TRBJ1-5, the V gene TRBV28; the match to TRBD1 covers 8 bases. V gave up 5 bases and J gave up 0 bases; unmatched junction bases: 18. The germline gives CDR1 MDHEN, CDR2 SYDVKM. This CDR3 is 20 amino acids long. CDR3 region: CASSHPRGQGRSFSNQPQHF. CDR3 bases: TGTGCCAGCAGTCACCCCCGTGGACAGGGAAGATCGTTTAGCAATCAGCCCCAGCATTTT.

J is TRBJ2-5 and V is TRBV30, with D perhaps matching TRBD1 (6 bases). Per germline, CDR1 GTSNPN and CDR2 SVGIG (reference sequence). CDR3 size: 13 residues. V dropped 1 base and J dropped 3 bases, with 9 bases sitting between them. DNA of the CDR3: TGTGCCTGGAGTGGACAGGTAGAAGAGACCCAGTACTTC. Translated: CAWSGQVEETQYF.

The genes are TRBV5-5 and TRBJ1-4, with TRBD1 matching 9 bases. CDR1 is SGHKS, CDR2 YYEKEE, per germline (reference sequence). V trimming: 4 bases; J trimming: 7 bases; junction bases outside the gene matches: 2. The CDR3 contains 13 residues. The CDR3 loop is CASSGGQGEKLFF. DNA for the CDR3: TGTGCCAGCAGCGGGGGACAGGGTGAAAAACTGTTTTTT.

This chain uses TRBV3-1 (or the pseudogene TRBV3-2) with TRBJ2-5; perhaps TRBD2 as D (5 bases). The V gene's germline CDR1 is LGHDT and CDR2 YNNKEL (reference sequence). The CDR3 has 13 residues. V lost 3 bases to trimming and J lost 4 bases, with 9 bases between them. Here the CDR3 reads CASSHGVPETQYF. The CDR3 DNA is TGTGCCAGCAGCCACGGGGTCCCAGAGACCCAGTACTTC.

The gene calls are TRBV5-1 and TRBJ2-1; weak D call: TRBD2 (5 bases). The CDR3 is 13 amino acids. Germline CDR1 is SGHRS and CDR2 is YFSETQ. Trimming took off 1 base at V and 12 bases at J, with 14 bases between the two ends. In DNA form, the CDR3 reads TGCGCCAGCAGCTTGACTAGACCCGCCGGGCAGTTCTTC. It encodes CASSLTRPAGQFF.

Only one count was recorded for this clone. The chain uses TRBV18 and TRBJ2-7; no clear D. Germline V gene lookup returns CDR1 KGHSH and CDR2 LQKENI. CDR3 length: 12 amino acids. V lost 6 bases, J lost 1 base, and 7 bases lay in between. CDR3 sequence: CASSPQSYEQYF. CDR3 nucleotide sequence: TGTGCCAGCTCCCCCCAGTCCTACGAGCAGTACTTC.

The chain uses TRBV28 and TRBJ2-2; 14 nucleotides agree with TRBD2. Germline CDR1 and CDR2: MDHEN and SYDVKM. Trimming cost V 6 bases and J 4 bases; bases outside gene matches: 16. The CDR3 covers 20 residues. The CDR3 here is CASSAYPGTSGSIRTGELFF. DNA of the CDR3: TGTGCCAGCAGCGCTTACCCCGGGACTAGCGGGAGTATTCGCACCGGGGAGCTGTTTTTT.

This clone has a single count. The rearrangement uses TRBV9 and TRBJ2-1; the match to TRBD2 covers 8 bases. The J segment lost 3 bases and the V segment lost 4 bases, leaving 6 bases of the junction unmatched. CDR1 is SGDLS and CDR2 is YYNGEE in the germline V gene. The CDR3 is 15 amino acids. CDR3 coding DNA: TGTGCCAGCAGCCCTAGTGGGACTAGCTACAATGAGCAGTTCTTC. This codes for CASSPSGTSYNEQFF.

The rearrangement uses TRBV27 and TRBJ2-2, with 7 positions matching TRBD1. With V trimmed by 6 bases and J by 5 bases, 12 bases remained unmatched. The CDR3 loop spans 16 amino acids. Germline CDR1 MNHEY, CDR2 SMNVEV (reference sequence). CDR3 bases: TGTGCCAGCAGCGGAACCGGGACAGTAGAAACCGGGGAGCTGTTTTTT. This gives the protein CASSGTGTVETGELFF.